The 24 T cell receptor gamma chains below all came from one sample that was sequenced in a study of gamma delta lymphoproliferative disorders and STAT genes (dated by TCRdb to 2016 to 2019). Genomic DNA from peripheral blood mononuclear cells isolated from patients and controls was used for TCR sequencing. The method was multiplex PCR. Sequencing took place on an Illumina MiSeq. TCRdb reran clone calling on the public reads with CATT; rows sharing one DNA sequence were then combined. The sample table contains around 2,000 gamma-chain clones; only one count was recorded for more than 8.5% of them. The ten largest clones represent 60% of the sample. Sequenced material: blood. Receptor source: a human donor with gamma-delta T-cell large granular lymphocyte leukemia.

This clone was seen more than once but under ten times. The rearrangement uses TRGV3 and TRGJ1 or TRGJ2. TCRdb lists no J gene, so it was determined here by aligning the DNA to germline. Germline loops: CDR1 VTNTFY, CDR2 YDVSTARD (reference sequence). The ends lost 1 base at V and 2 bases at J; junction bases unmatched: 11. The length of the CDR3 is 16 residues. CDR3 bases: TGTGCCACCTGGGACAGACCAATTTTTTATTATTATAAGAAACTCTTT. This sequence encodes CATWDRPIFYYYKKLF.

CDR3 amino acids: CATWGALGRFVYYKKLF. The DNA for the CDR3 is TGTGCCACCTGGGGGGCCCTTGGTCGATTCGTCTATTATAAGAAACTCTTT. The genes are TRGV4 and TRGJ1 or TRGJ2. Because TCRdb records no J gene, it was assigned here through a match of the DNA to germline. From germline, CDR1 is EGSTGY and CDR2 YDSYTSSV. J lost 4 bases, V lost 5 bases, and 20 bases had no gene match. The CDR3 has 17 amino acids.

This clone is deemed medium-sized. The rearrangement joins TRGV11 to TRGJP2. TCRdb gives no J gene; it was assigned here by matching the DNA to germline. TRGV11 is designated an ORF whose function remains uncertain. The CDR3 has 17 amino acids. V was pared by 0 bases and J by 5 bases, with 9 bases of the junction left unmatched. The CDR3: CACWIRHVGGSDWIKTF. CDR3 coding DNA: TGTGCCTGCTGGATTAGGCACGTAGGGGGGAGTGATTGGATCAAGACGTTT.

This clone was recorded a few times. The chain links TRGV3 to TRGJP1. Assignment of the J gene here rests on matching the DNA to germline, because TCRdb gives none. V shed 5 bases, J shed 9 bases, and the junction held 6 bases outside the gene matches. This CDR3 comprises 12 residues. CDR1 and CDR2 from the germline V gene are VTNTFY and YDVSTARD (reference sequence). This CDR3 is CATWGSSWFKIF. The CDR3 DNA follows: TGTGCCACCTGGGGTTCGAGTTGGTTCAAGATATTT.

This clone was counted between two and nine times. No DNA is shown, since the ends of the CDR3 on it are uncertain; the CDR3 is the one TCRdb lists. The V gene was identified as TRGV11, while no J gene was called. TRGV11 is marked as an open reading frame, function uncertain. The CDR3 length equals 18 residues, ends included. CDR3 protein: CTTVPAGLLSAYYYKKLF.

This rearrangement joins TRGV8 to TRGJ1 or TRGJ2. The J gene was missing in TCRdb and was found by matching the end of the DNA to germline. The J segment lost 0 bases and the V segment lost 1 base, leaving 9 bases of the junction unmatched. The V gene's germline CDR1 is VENAVY and CDR2 YDSYNSRV. The CDR3 has 16 amino acids. CDR3 coding DNA: TGTGCCACCTGGGATAGAGATCCCAAGAATTATTATAAGAAACTCTTT. Amino acids: CATWDRDPKNYYKKLF.

In its sample, this clone was seen a few times. A much larger clone lies a single base off, so this may be a read error. The CDR3 DNA sequence: TGTGCCTTGTGGGAGGCCTTTAAAGAGTTGGGCAAAAAAATCAAGGTATTT. It is translated as CALWEAFKELGKKIKVF. This chain connects TRGV9 to TRGJP. Germline matching of the DNA provided the J gene here, since TCRdb leaves it blank. V lost 2 bases, J lost 5 bases, and 6 bases stayed unmatched. The CDR3 has 17 residues. Germline-derived CDR1 and CDR2 are GITISATS and ISYDGTV (reference sequence).

This clone was observed a handful of times. One end of the junction fails to match germline, which may point to a read error. CDR3 amino acids: CATWDGRSYEKLF. CDR3 nucleotides: TGTGCCACCTGGGATGGCCGTTCTTATGAGAAACTCTTT. This chain uses TRGV4 with TRGJ1 or TRGJ2. The J gene was not available in TCRdb and was assigned here by matching the DNA to germline segments. CDR3 length: 13 amino acids. The germline CDR1 and CDR2 sequences are EGSTGY and YDSYTSSV.

This clone was seen only a few times. The V and J genes are TRGV10 and TRGJ1 or TRGJ2. The J gene was not available in TCRdb and was assigned here by matching the DNA to germline segments. TRGV10 is known as an ORF, though its function is uncertain. The CDR3 length is 14 residues. The V and J ends lost 8 bases and 2 bases, in that order; junction bases with no gene match: 10. CDR3 coding DNA: TGTGCTGCGTGGGATTCCCCTCATTATTATAAGAAACTCTTT. It specifies CAAWDSPHYYKKLF.

In DNA, the CDR3 is TGTGCCTCCACTCCGGAGAAACTCTTT. This translates into CASTPEKLF. The gene calls are TRGV8 and TRGJ1 or TRGJ2. Since TCRdb gives no J gene, matching the DNA to germline was used here to assign it. V was clipped by 12 bases and J by 11 bases; unmatched bases: 10. The V gene's germline CDR1 is VENAVY and CDR2 YDSYNSRV. CDR3 length: 9 residues.

The chain combines TRGV10 with TRGJ1 or TRGJ2. Here the J gene came from matching the DNA to germline, since TCRdb omits it. TRGV10 is noted as an ORF with a role that remains uncertain. V lost 8 bases and J lost 1; bases outside the gene matches: 12. The CDR3 loop spans 15 amino acids. CDR3 nucleotides: TGTGCTGCGTGGGGAGGGGGGGAAAATTATTATAAGAAACTCTTT. It encodes CAAWGGGENYYKKLF.

This clone was seen a few times. This chain joins TRGV4 and TRGJ1 or TRGJ2. The J gene, missing from TCRdb, was assigned here through DNA to germline matching. The CDR3 is made up of 14 amino acids. Germline CDR1 EGSTGY, CDR2 YDSYTSSV. V shed 3 bases, J shed 0 bases, and the junction held 5 bases outside the gene matches. CDR3 DNA sequence: TGTGCCACCTGGGATACGACGAATTATTATAAGAAACTCTTT. Translating gives CATWDTTNYYKKLF.

V gene TRGV3 combines with J gene TRGJ1 or TRGJ2. The J gene, not given by TCRdb, was assigned here from a germline match of the nucleotide sequence. Looked up from germline, CDR1 is VTNTFY and CDR2 is YDVSTARD (reference sequence). With 6 bases clipped from V and 0 bases from J, the junction kept 11 bases outside the gene matches. The CDR3 extends over 15 amino acids. The DNA for the CDR3 is TGTGCCACCTGGAACGGGGTTTTGAATTATTATAAGAAACTCTTT. It codes for CATWNGVLNYYKKLF.

V usage is TRGV3 and J usage is TRGJ1 or TRGJ2. TCRdb does not report a J gene; here it was assigned by matching the DNA to germline references. In germline, CDR1 is VTNTFY, CDR2 YDVSTARD (reference sequence). The CDR3 sequence is 13 residues long. Trimming took 0 bases from V and 8 from J; bases not matched to a gene: 7. The CDR3 spells CATWDRPGDKKLF. CDR3 DNA sequence: TGTGCCACCTGGGACAGGCCGGGGGATAAGAAACTCTTT.

Remarks on this clone: A much larger clone lies one base from this, so it may be a read error. The chain uses TRGV10 and TRGJP1. The J gene, missing from TCRdb, was assigned here through DNA to germline matching. TRGV10 counts as an open reading frame of uncertain function. This CDR3 has 19 amino acids. CDR3 sequence (DNA): TGTGCTGCGTGGGATTATTTTTGGGACTCGGATACCAATGGTTGGTTCAAGATATTT. It translates to CAAWDYFWDSDTNGWFKIF.

This clone was picked up a small number of times. Here the CDR3 DNA reads TGTGCCACCTGGGACGCCCCGAATTATTATAAGAAACTCTTT. Translation gives CATWDAPNYYKKLF. V is TRGV2 and J is TRGJ1 or TRGJ2. TCRdb is silent on the J gene; assignment here came from matching the DNA to germline. Germline V gene lookup returns CDR1 EGSNGY and CDR2 YDSYNSKV. V lost 2 bases and J lost 0; bases outside the gene matches: 4. The CDR3 has 14 residues.

This clone appeared a few times. No DNA is shown, since the ends of the CDR3 on it are uncertain; the CDR3 is the one TCRdb lists. The J gene has no call, while the V gene is TRGV11. TRGV11 is filed as an ORF, its function uncertain. 17 amino acids form the CDR3, both terminal residues included. The CDR3 is CTTVPAGLGTSDWIKTF.

By share, this clone ranks as medium-sized. The J gene is TRGJ1 or TRGJ2, the V gene TRGV11. TCRdb records no J gene; here it was assigned by comparing the DNA to germline. TRGV11 is filed as an ORF, its function uncertain. The V and J ends lost 0 bases and 6 bases, in that order; junction bases with no gene match: 2. The CDR3 runs to 13 residues. This CDR3 is CACWIRHGYKKLF. The CDR3 DNA reads as TGTGCCTGCTGGATTAGGCACGGTTATAAGAAACTCTTT.

The J gene is TRGJ1 or TRGJ2, the V gene TRGV9. The J gene, absent from TCRdb, was called here by matching the DNA to germline. Looked up from germline, CDR1 is GITISATS and CDR2 is ISYDGTV (reference sequence). The CDR3 is made up of 9 amino acids. The V gene end was trimmed by 2 bases and the J gene end by 11 bases; junction bases not matched to a gene: 0. Here the CDR3 reads CALWEEKLF. The CDR3 DNA reads TGTGCCTTGTGGGAGGAGAAACTCTTT.

This clone is judged medium-sized (0.01 to 0.1%). The chain links TRGV8 to TRGJ1 or TRGJ2. Because TCRdb records no J gene, it was assigned here through a match of the DNA to germline. CDR3 length: 12 amino acids. CDR1 and CDR2 (germline): VENAVY, YDSYNSRV. V lost 6 bases, J lost 0 bases, and 2 bases stayed unmatched. The CDR3 here is CATWTNYYKKLF. CDR3 bases: TGTGCCACCTGGACGAATTATTATAAGAAACTCTTT.

There are a few counts of this clone. The same CDR3 is also encoded by other DNA sequences in this sample. This chain joins TRGV4 and TRGJ1 or TRGJ2. The J gene is absent in TCRdb and was assigned here via DNA matching to germline. This CDR3 has 12 residues. The V gene's germline CDR1 is EGSTGY and CDR2 YDSYTSSV. The junction had 2 bases not matched to a gene; V was cut back by 0 bases and J by 6 bases. Written as DNA, the CDR3 is TGTGCCACCTGGGATGGGCTTTATAAGAAACTCTTT. Translating gives CATWDGLYKKLF.

This clone is categorized as medium-sized (0.01 to 0.1%). This chain connects TRGV10 to TRGJP1. TCRdb does not report a J gene; here it was assigned by matching the DNA to germline references. TRGV10 is an ORF for which the function is uncertain. The CDR3 totals 14 residues. With V trimmed by 10 bases and J by 3 bases, 9 bases remained unmatched. The CDR3 here is CAALVSSTGWFKIF. The CDR3 nucleotides are TGTGCTGCGTTAGTCTCCTCCACTGGTTGGTTCAAGATATTT.

Details on this clone: The translation of this DNA and the TCRdb protein of a much larger clone differ at residue 5, probably owing to a read error; the protein shown here is translated from the DNA. The chain combines TRGV10 with TRGJ1 or TRGJ2. The J gene was not available in TCRdb and was assigned here by matching the DNA to germline segments. TRGV10 falls under the ORF class, with uncertain function. The J segment lost 8 bases and the V segment lost 8 bases, leaving 10 bases of the junction unmatched. This CDR3 comprises 12 residues. CDR3 sequence reads: CAAWTKSDKKLF. The DNA of the CDR3 is TGTGCTGCGTGGACTAAGTCGGATAAGAAACTCTTT.

This clone has just a few counts. J is TRGJP2 and V is TRGV10. TCRdb carries no J gene annotation; the J gene was assigned here by matching the DNA with germline. TRGV10 is treated as an ORF (open reading frame) with a function not yet certain. J lost 10 bases, V lost 8 bases, and 11 bases had no gene match. This CDR3 is built from 13 residues. CDR3 nucleotides: TGTGCTGCGTGGGTCTTGGGTCTTTGGATCAAGACGTTT. This sequence encodes CAAWVLGLWIKTF.